The 27 T cell receptor beta chains given below trace back to one sample, sequenced in a study of control samples from healthy donors and cancer patients. Clones were sequenced by immunoSEQ multiplex PCR, and TCRdb holds only the in-frame ones, with some missing. The data hold around 99,000 clones, with 90% observed a single time. The sample was blood. These receptors all come from a human donor in good health. The donor label of this sample is uncertain.

The chain recombines TRBV20-1 with TRBJ2-3; D gene ambiguous. Germline V gene sequence: CDR1 DFQATT, CDR2 SNEGSKA (reference sequence). Trimming removed 0 bases from V and 6 bases from J, with 4 bases in between. The CDR3 spans 11 residues. The CDR3 is CSARDFDTQYF. DNA of the CDR3: TGCAGTGCTAGAGATTTTGATACGCAGTATTTT.

The rearrangement joins TRBV6-5 to TRBJ1-2, with no clear D. The CDR3 loop spans 12 amino acids. Trimming cost V 6 bases and J 8 bases, with 13 bases left between them. Germline CDR1 reads MNHEY; CDR2 reads SVGAGI. The CDR3 spells CASSSSPFGYTF. CDR3 sequence (DNA): TGTGCCAGCAGCTCCTCCCCCTTCGGCTACACCTTC.

The gene calls are TRBV6-5 and TRBJ1-1, with D perhaps TRBD1 (5 bases). CDR1 is MNHEY and CDR2 is SVGAGI in the germline V gene. CDR3 length: 13 amino acids. Trimming removed 6 bases at V and 5 bases at J, with 13 bases between. The CDR3 is CASSTGRGTEAFF. In DNA, the CDR3 is TGTGCCAGCAGCACTGGACGGGGGACTGAAGCTTTCTTT.

The count of this clone is one. V and J are TRBV12-3 or TRBV12-4 and TRBJ2-2; perhaps D is TRBD1 or TRBD2 (5 bases each). CDR3 size: 12 residues. Trimming shortened V by 6 bases and J by 6 bases, and 8 bases separated the two germline ends. CDR3 protein: CASRRGAGELFF. The CDR3, as DNA: TGTGCCAGCAGGAGGGGAGCCGGGGAGCTGTTTTTT.

V usage is TRBV6-5 and J usage is TRBJ2-3; 13 nucleotides agree with TRBD2. V dropped 8 bases and J dropped 6; count of bases not matched to a gene: 8. Per germline, CDR1 MNHEY and CDR2 SVGAGI. The CDR3 is 15 residues long. The CDR3 region is CASGRLAGGWDTQYF. CDR3 nucleotides: TGTGCCAGCGGGAGACTAGCGGGGGGCTGGGATACGCAGTATTTT.

V is TRBV5-5 and J is TRBJ1-2; D gene unclear. Trimming stripped 2 bases from V and 2 bases from J, with 7 bases between. CDR3 size: 13 residues. The germline CDR1 and CDR2 sequences are SGHKS and YYEKEE (reference sequence). CDR3 loop: CASSFTRNYGYTF. CDR3 DNA sequence: TGTGCCAGCAGCTTTACCAGAAACTATGGCTACACCTTC. Filled out from reference TRBV5-5 and TRBJ1-2, the complete variable domain reads DAGVTQSPTHLIKTRGQQVTLRCSPISGHKSVSWYQQVLGQGPQFIFQYYEKEERGRGNFPDRFSARQFPNYSSELNVNALLLGDSALYLCASSFTRNYGYTFGSGTRLTVV.

This clone was observed a few times. The genes are TRBV7-9 and TRBJ1-4; 8 bases fit TRBD1. V trimming: 2 bases; J trimming: 8 bases; junction bases outside the gene matches: 7. Germline V gives CDR1 SEHNR, CDR2 FQNEAQ (reference sequence). This CDR3 is built from 15 residues. The CDR3 spells CASSLNGQGAEKLFF. CDR3 nucleotide sequence: TGTGCCAGCAGCTTAAATGGGCAGGGGGCGGAAAAACTGTTTTTT.

This sequence joins TRBV6-5 and TRBJ2-2, with 9 bases aligning to TRBD1. The V segment lost 10 bases and the J segment 4 bases; nucleotides outside the gene matches: 10. The CDR3 totals 15 residues. CDR1 and CDR2 from the germline V gene are MNHEY and SVGAGI. CDR3 sequence: CATYTGGAGTGELFF. In DNA form, the CDR3 reads TGTGCCACTTATACAGGGGGCGCGGGCACCGGGGAGCTGTTTTTT.

The V call is TRBV7-8, the J call TRBJ1-5; TRBD1 might be the D (5 bases). The V and J ends lost 5 bases and 2 bases respectively, with 19 bases between them. The CDR3 runs to 17 residues. Germline loops: CDR1 SGHVS, CDR2 FQNEAQ. CDR3 in DNA: TGTGCCAGCAGCCCTACGGTGGGGGAGATGGGCAATCAGCCCCAGCATTTT. Protein sequence: CASSPTVGEMGNQPQHF.

The rearrangement links TRBV5-6 to TRBJ2-7; possibly TRBD2 for D (5 bases). Germline loops: CDR1 SGHDT, CDR2 YYEEEE. Deletions cut 0 bases from V and 4 bases from J, with 14 bases between. This CDR3 is 15 amino acids long. The CDR3 sequence is CASSLERGGFYEQYV. The CDR3, as DNA: TGTGCCAGCAGCTTGGAACGGGGTGGGTTTTACGAGCAGTACGTC.

The rearrangement links TRBV4-1 to TRBJ2-3; D is unresolved. The CDR3 totals 14 residues. V gave up 0 bases and J gave up 2 bases, with 6 bases separating them. Germline CDR1 reads MGHRA; CDR2 reads YSYEKL. The CDR3 nucleotides read TGCGCCAGCAGCCAAGACGAATTCACAGATACGCAGTATTTT. Translation gives CASSQDEFTDTQYF.

The chain employs TRBV5-1 and TRBJ2-1; D is undetermined. The length of the CDR3 is 13 residues. Per germline, CDR1 SGHRS and CDR2 YFSETQ. V gave up 0 bases and J gave up 9 bases, with 10 bases separating them. CDR3 coding DNA: TGCGCCAGCAGCTTGGTGGTTGTGCGTGAGCAGTTCTTC. Translating it yields CASSLVVVREQFF.

This clone was detected only a few times. The V gene is TRBV7-2, the J gene TRBJ2-3; D possibly corresponds to TRBD2 (6 bases). Trimming left V 4 bases short and J 1 base short, with 18 bases between. The CDR3 extends over 17 amino acids. Germline CDR1 and CDR2: SGHTA and FQGNSA. The CDR3 DNA is TGTGCCAGCAGCTCGCGCGGTGGCGGGGTCCGCACAGATACGCAGTATTTT. Translating it yields CASSSRGGGVRTDTQYF.

The chain carries TRBV15 and TRBJ1-3; D is undetermined. The length of the CDR3 is 14 residues. The germline gives CDR1 LNHNV, CDR2 YYDKDF (reference sequence). Trimming shortened V by 7 bases and J by 1 base, and 11 bases separated the two germline ends. CDR3 nucleotides: TGTGCCACCACCCCGGGATTATCTGGAAACACCATATATTTT. The encoded protein is CATTPGLSGNTIYF. Full variable domain (remainder filled in from reference TRBV15 and TRBJ1-3): DAMVIQNPRYQVTQFGKPVTLSCSQTLNHNVMYWYQQKSSQAPKLLFHYYDKDFNNEADTPDNFQSRRPNTSFCFLDIRSPGLGDTAMYLCATTPGLSGNTIYFGEGSWLTVV.

This clone was picked up a small number of times. The chain has TRBV29-1 and TRBJ1-1; weak D call: TRBD1 (5 bases). Germline CDR1 reads SQVTM; CDR2 reads ANQGSEA. The CDR3 is made up of 11 amino acids. Trimming left V 8 bases short and J 3 bases short, with 10 bases between. The DNA of the CDR3 is TGCAGCACCCTACAGGACACTGAAGCTTTCTTT. Protein sequence: CSTLQDTEAFF.

The chain carries TRBV12-3 or TRBV12-4 and TRBJ1-1, with 8 bases identical to TRBD1. V was clipped by 6 bases and J by 11 bases; unmatched bases: 5. This CDR3 region has 11 residues. CDR3 bases: TGTGCCAGCAGCCAGGGGGCTGCGGCTTTCTTT. It encodes CASSQGAAAFF.

This chain links TRBV5-5 with TRBJ1-2; possible D gene TRBD1, 6 bases. V shed 2 bases and J shed 7 bases, with 12 bases lying between them. CDR1 and CDR2 (germline): SGHKS, YYEKEE (reference sequence). This CDR3 has 13 amino acids. CDR3 protein: CASSFAQGGGYTF. Here the CDR3 DNA reads TGTGCCAGCAGCTTCGCACAGGGTGGTGGCTACACCTTC.

There are a few counts of this clone. The chain combines TRBV10-2 with TRBJ2-4; D is undetermined. The CDR3 is made up of 16 amino acids. V was pared by 0 bases and J by 1 base, with 10 bases between. Germline CDR1 and CDR2: WSHSY and SAAADI. The CDR3 nucleotides read TGCGCCAGCAGTGAGTCGCGTGGATCGGCCAAAAACATTCAGTACTTC. Translation: CASSESRGSAKNIQYF.

The rearrangement joins TRBV6-6 to TRBJ1-5; D is unresolved. The length of the CDR3 is 15 residues. The V and J ends lost 0 bases and 0 bases respectively, with 6 bases between them. The germline gives CDR1 MNHNY, CDR2 SVGAGI (reference sequence). The CDR3 nucleotides are TGTGCCAGCAGTTACTCAGGGAGTAGCAATCAGCCCCAGCATTTT. Protein product: CASSYSGSSNQPQHF.

The chain combines TRBV5-6 with TRBJ1-1; D is possibly TRBD1 (6 bases). V gave up 2 bases and J gave up 5 bases, with 16 bases separating them. The CDR3 runs to 15 residues. Germline V lookup: CDR1 SGHDT, CDR2 YYEEEE. The CDR3 reads CASSFPPGAGTEAFF. The CDR3 DNA follows: TGTGCCAGCAGCTTCCCCCCGGGGGCGGGAACTGAAGCTTTCTTT.

Written as DNA, the CDR3 is TGCGCCAGCAGCCATGGGGCCGCGGGTCTGTTTTTT. This encodes CASSHGAAGLFF. The chain joins TRBV5-1 to TRBJ2-2, with D perhaps given as TRBD1 or TRBD2 (5 bases each). CDR1 and CDR2 from the germline V gene are SGHRS and YFSETQ. The CDR3 runs to 12 residues. V was trimmed by 4 bases and J by 14 bases, leaving 15 bases between them. The entire variable domain, with the rest obtained from reference TRBV5-1 and TRBJ2-2, is as follows: KAGVTQTPRYLIKTRGQQVTLSCSPISGHRSVSWYQQTPGQGLQFLFEYFSETQRNKGNFPGRFSGRQFSNSRSEMNVSTLELGDSALYLCASSHGAAGLFFGEGSRLTVL.

This chain uses TRBV4-2 with TRBJ1-1, with a weak D call TRBD1 (6 bases). Germline CDR1 reads LGHNA; CDR2 reads YNFKEQ. CDR3 length: 15 residues. Trimming shortened V by 0 bases and J by 0 bases, and 8 bases separated the two germline ends. The CDR3 coding sequence is TGTGCCAGCAGCCAAGACTGGACAGTGAACACTGAAGCTTTCTTT. Amino acid sequence: CASSQDWTVNTEAFF.

V and J are TRBV7-9 and TRBJ1-2; no firm D call. The CDR3 sequence is 15 residues long. Germline lookup yields CDR1 SEHNR and CDR2 FQNEAQ (reference sequence). Between the trimmed V and J ends, which lost 1 base and 6 bases, there was a span of 15 bases. CDR3 bases: TGTGCCAGCAGCTTAGGATTCTTCGGCCTGGATGGCTACACCTTC. Protein product: CASSLGFFGLDGYTF.

The chain couples TRBV2 to TRBJ1-1; D gene ambiguous. V lost 10 bases to trimming and J lost 1 base, with 16 bases between them. The CDR3 is 14 amino acids. Looked up from germline, CDR1 is SNHLY and CDR2 is FYNNEI. The CDR3 bases are TGTGCCATTCCGGCGCGAACCGCGAACACTGAAGCTTTCTTT. Protein sequence: CAIPARTANTEAFF.

This chain uses TRBV23-1 with TRBJ2-4; no definite D call. TRBV23-1 is known as an ORF, though its function is uncertain. Trimming cost V 0 bases and J 0 bases, with 15 bases left between them. The CDR3 runs 18 residues. The CDR3: CASSQSPSQVRAKNIQYF. CDR3 nucleotides: TGCGCCAGCAGTCAATCCCCCAGTCAGGTCCGAGCCAAAAACATTCAGTACTTC.

The rearrangement links TRBV3-1 (or the pseudogene TRBV3-2) to TRBJ1-1; D uncertain. Germline assignment: CDR1 LGHDT and CDR2 YNNKEL (reference sequence). V lost 0 bases to trimming and J lost 3 bases, with 8 bases between them. The CDR3 runs 14 residues. In DNA, the CDR3 is TGTGCCAGCAGCCAAGAAGGTCTATACACTGAAGCTTTCTTT. Translation: CASSQEGLYTEAFF.

The chain uses TRBV6-6 and TRBJ1-5; unclear D gene. Germline V CDR1 and CDR2: MNHNY, SVGAGI (reference sequence). The CDR3 loop spans 14 amino acids. Trimming shortened V by 3 bases and J by 5 bases, and 11 bases separated the two germline ends. CDR3 protein: CASSYSGWHQPQHF. In DNA, the CDR3 is TGTGCCAGCAGTTATTCCGGGTGGCATCAGCCCCAGCATTTT.